These 27 T cell receptor beta chains were all obtained from the same sample, sequenced in a study of long-term antiretroviral therapy in people with HIV. Survey-level resolution applied to immunoSEQ assay v3.0. The method was immunoSEQ multiplex PCR; TCRdb's version includes in-frame clones alone and lacks a portion of them. The data show under 30,000 clones, 80% seen once. The source material was unsorted PBMCs, sampled 0.3 years after starting antiretroviral therapy. The receptors shown here come from a man between 40 and 49 years old with HIV.

CDR3 loop: CASSHWTSGRAEYEQYF. CDR3 coding DNA: TGTGCCAGCAGCCACTGGACTAGCGGGAGGGCCGAATACGAGCAGTACTTC. The chain couples TRBV7-2 to TRBJ2-7, with TRBD2 matching over 15 bases. Germline V gene sequence: CDR1 SGHTA, CDR2 FQGNSA. The CDR3 has 17 amino acids. With V trimmed by 5 bases and J by 4 bases, 9 bases remained unmatched.

V is TRBV5-1 and J is TRBJ2-7, with D uncertain. V was shortened by 0 bases and J by 10 bases, with 8 bases between the two germline ends. The germline gives CDR1 SGHRS, CDR2 YFSETQ. The length of the CDR3 is 11 residues. The CDR3 DNA is TGCGCCAGCAGCTTGGAACTCGTCCAGTACTTC. This encodes CASSLELVQYF.

The rearrangement uses TRBV4-3 and TRBJ2-1, with D tentatively TRBD2 (5 bases). The CDR3 sequence is 13 residues long. Trimming shortened V by 1 base and J by 4 bases, and 5 bases separated the two germline ends. CDR1 is LGHNA and CDR2 is YSLEER in the germline V gene. CDR3 nucleotide sequence: TGCGCCAGCAGCCAAGGGACTTACAATGAGCAGTTCTTC. It codes for CASSQGTYNEQFF.

V and J are TRBV28 and TRBJ1-4; TRBD1 aligns across 7 bases. Germline CDR1 MDHEN, CDR2 SYDVKM. The CDR3 length is 17 residues. The J segment lost 8 bases and the V segment lost 2 bases, leaving 14 bases of the junction unmatched. The CDR3 region has the DNA TGTGCCAGCAGTTTAAAGATAAGAGGGGGCGCAGGCGAAAAACTGTTTTTT. It translates to CASSLKIRGGAGEKLFF.

J is TRBJ1-4 and V is TRBV15, with 7 nucleotides matching TRBD1. The ends lost 5 bases at V and 11 bases at J; junction bases unmatched: 17. The CDR3 contains 16 residues. Per germline, CDR1 LNHNV and CDR2 YYDKDF (reference sequence). The CDR3 DNA reads TGTGCCACCAGCGGCCACTCTGGACAGGTTCGGGGGAAACTGTTTTTT. Translated: CATSGHSGQVRGKLFF.

This chain links TRBV27 with TRBJ2-1; D remains ambiguous. V was clipped by 5 bases and J by 7 bases, with 6 bases between them. CDR3 size: 11 residues. Per germline, CDR1 MNHEY and CDR2 SMNVEV (reference sequence). CDR3 in DNA: TGTGCCAGCAGTCTTCGGAATGAGCAGTTCTTC. Protein sequence: CASSLRNEQFF.

The chain employs TRBV4-1 and TRBJ1-5; D gene uncertain. The CDR3 consists of 13 residues. The germline CDR1 and CDR2 sequences are MGHRA and YSYEKL. Trimming left V 1 base short and J 3 bases short, with 4 bases between. The CDR3 reads CASSQGINQPQHF. CDR3 in DNA: TGCGCCAGCAGCCAAGGTATCAATCAGCCCCAGCATTTT.

This chain joins TRBV30 and TRBJ1-3, with D possibly matching TRBD1 (5 bases). Germline CDR1 is GTSNPN and CDR2 is SVGIG (reference sequence). This CDR3 region has 14 residues. The V and J ends lost 2 bases and 1 base respectively, with 9 bases between them. The CDR3 loop is CAWSLGVSGNTIYF. The DNA for the CDR3 is TGTGCCTGGAGTTTAGGGGTTTCTGGAAACACCATATATTTT.

This clone has a handful of counts. This chain uses TRBV27 with TRBJ1-1; 7 nucleotides match TRBD1. Per germline, CDR1 MNHEY and CDR2 SMNVEV (reference sequence). This CDR3 contains 13 residues. V gave up 8 bases and J gave up 1 base; unmatched junction bases: 4. The CDR3 nucleotides are TGTGCCAGCTTGGGACAGCCGAACACTGAAGCTTTCTTT. Amino acids: CASLGQPNTEAFF.

The rearrangement uses TRBV7-7 and TRBJ2-6; the D is unclear. V lost 1 base, J lost 2 bases, and 3 bases lay in between. The germline V gene encodes CDR1 SSHAT and CDR2 FNYEAQ (reference sequence). This CDR3 contains 14 residues. The CDR3 nucleotides are TGTGCCAGCAGCTTAGGGGCTGGGGCCAACGTCCTGACTTTC. Translation: CASSLGAGANVLTF.

CDR3 in DNA: TGTGCCAGCTCACCAAGTAAGGGGGATGAGCAGTTCTTC. Residues: CASSPSKGDEQFF. The chain uses TRBV18 and TRBJ2-1; D possibly corresponds to TRBD1 (6 bases). Germline V gene lookup returns CDR1 KGHSH and CDR2 LQKENI. The ends were cut back, 2 bases at V and 8 bases at J, with 10 bases in the middle. This CDR3 contains 13 residues.

The CDR3 protein is CASSQQWQETQYF. The CDR3 coding sequence is TGTGCCAGCAGCCAACAGTGGCAAGAGACCCAGTACTTC. The chain links TRBV14 to TRBJ2-5; D ambiguous. Trimming stripped 2 bases from V and 2 bases from J, with 6 bases between. CDR1 is SGHDN and CDR2 is FVKESK in the germline V gene. The CDR3 is made up of 13 amino acids.

The chain uses TRBV7-2 and TRBJ1-4; tentatively, D is TRBD1 (6 bases). The germline V and J ends were trimmed by 5 bases and 7 bases, with 17 bases remaining between them. Germline values: CDR1 SGHTA, CDR2 FQGNSA. The CDR3 is 15 amino acids. The CDR3, as DNA: TGTGCCAGCAGCCCATCGGGGGGGCGTAGTGAAAAACTGTTTTTT. This sequence encodes CASSPSGGRSEKLFF.

The V and J genes are TRBV5-1 and TRBJ2-5, with TRBD1 matching 7 bases. The germline gives CDR1 SGHRS, CDR2 YFSETQ. The CDR3 extends over 15 amino acids. The V segment lost 4 bases and the J segment 1 base; nucleotides outside the gene matches: 7. CDR3 region: CASSDTGAPQETQYF. The CDR3 region has the DNA TGCGCCAGCAGCGACACAGGGGCCCCCCAAGAGACCCAGTACTTC.

The V call is TRBV6-5, the J call TRBJ2-7; 11 nucleotides line up with TRBD1. Losses at the gene ends were 4 bases for V and 2 bases for J; bases not matched to a gene: 4. The length of the CDR3 is 15 residues. Germline lookup yields CDR1 MNHEY and CDR2 SVGAGI. This chain's CDR3 is CASSSPGQGAYEQYF. In DNA form, the CDR3 reads TGTGCCAGCAGTTCGCCGGGACAGGGGGCCTACGAGCAGTACTTC.

This chain links TRBV4-3 with TRBJ2-1; D possibly corresponds to TRBD2 (5 bases). V lost 4 bases and J lost 1, with 11 bases in between. Germline CDR1 and CDR2: LGHNA and YSLEER. The CDR3 loop spans 15 amino acids. CDR3 DNA: TGCGCCAGCAGCCGCGACGAGCGGTCCTACAATGAGCAGTTCTTC. Translated, it gives CASSRDERSYNEQFF.

V gene TRBV5-1 combines with J gene TRBJ2-4, with D unresolved. CDR1 and CDR2 (germline): SGHRS, YFSETQ. V lost 4 bases and J lost 0, with 11 bases in between. The CDR3 is 15 amino acids. Here the CDR3 reads CASSLSVLAKNIQYF. In nucleotides, the CDR3 is TGCGCCAGCAGCCTATCTGTTTTAGCCAAAAACATTCAGTACTTC.

This sequence joins TRBV19 and TRBJ1-1; 7 bases fit TRBD1. The CDR3 extends over 13 amino acids. The germline V gene encodes CDR1 LNHDA and CDR2 SQIVND (reference sequence). Trimming cost V 5 bases and J 5 bases; bases outside gene matches: 5. This chain's CDR3 is CASSLGGGTEAFF. In DNA, the CDR3 is TGTGCCAGTAGTTTAGGGGGCGGGACTGAAGCTTTCTTT.

This chain joins TRBV5-1 and TRBJ2-2; D is possibly TRBD1 (6 bases). Germline CDR1 is SGHRS and CDR2 is YFSETQ. Trimming stripped 3 bases from V and 7 bases from J, with 16 bases between. There are 15 residues in the CDR3. The DNA of the CDR3 is TGCGCCAGCAGCTCATACACAGGGCTCGGCGGGGAGCTGTTTTTT. Amino acid sequence: CASSSYTGLGGELFF.

J is TRBJ2-7 and V is TRBV4-2, with TRBD2 matching 7 bases. V shed 2 bases and J 4 bases; nucleotides not matched to a gene: 5. The germline V gene has CDR1 LGHNA and CDR2 YNFKEQ. This CDR3 is 14 amino acids long. CDR3 coding DNA: TGTGCCAGCAGCCAAAACGCGGGGGAATACGAGCAGTACTTC. Translated, it gives CASSQNAGEYEQYF.

The genes are TRBV2 and TRBJ1-1; 8 bases map to TRBD1. Trimming cost V 7 bases and J 4 bases; bases outside gene matches: 8. The CDR3 loop spans 14 amino acids. CDR1 is SNHLY and CDR2 is FYNNEI in the germline V gene. CDR3: CASTPGGLSTEAFF. CDR3 sequence (DNA): TGTGCCAGCACCCCAGGGGGCCTTTCCACTGAAGCTTTCTTT.

This clone appeared a few times. CDR3 sequence: CASRLLAGGLEQYF. In nucleotides, the CDR3 is TGTGCCAGCAGGCTACTAGCGGGGGGGCTCGAGCAGTACTTC. The chain recombines TRBV27 with TRBJ2-7; 13 positions agree with TRBD2. The ends lost 6 bases at V and 6 bases at J; junction bases unmatched: 5. CDR3 length: 14 residues. Germline V gives CDR1 MNHEY, CDR2 SMNVEV (reference sequence).

The chain joins TRBV30 to TRBJ2-1, with TRBD2 as a possible D gene (5 bases). The CDR3 has 13 amino acids. Germline assignment: CDR1 GTSNPN and CDR2 SVGIG (reference sequence). Trimming took 2 bases from V and 2 from J, leaving 7 bases between them. The CDR3: CAWSPGAYNEQFF. DNA of the CDR3: TGTGCCTGGAGTCCCGGGGCCTACAATGAGCAGTTCTTC.

The gene calls are TRBV7-2 and TRBJ2-1; TRBD2 matches 15 bases. V lost 7 bases and J lost 9; bases outside the gene matches: 7. Germline CDR1 is SGHTA and CDR2 is FQGNSA. This CDR3 is 15 amino acids long. CDR3 nucleotides: TGTGCCAGCATTCGGACTAGCGGGAGGGGTATTGAGCAGTTCTTC. This sequence encodes CASIRTSGRGIEQFF. Together with reference TRBV7-2 and TRBJ2-1, the CDR3 gives the full variable domain: GAGVSQSPSNKVTEKGKDVELRCDPISGHTALYWYRQSLGQGLEFLIYFQGNSAPDKSGLPSDRFSAERTGGSVSTLTIQRTQQEDSAVYLCASIRTSGRGIEQFFGPGTRLTVL.

This clone was counted only a few times. V gene TRBV9 combines with J gene TRBJ1-5; the D is unclear. V lost 4 bases to trimming and J lost 4 bases, with 9 bases between them. The CDR3 is made up of 13 amino acids. Germline V CDR1 and CDR2: SGDLS, YYNGEE. In nucleotides, the CDR3 is TGTGCCAGCAGCACAACGGGTAATCAGCCCCAGCATTTT. Protein sequence: CASSTTGNQPQHF.

This sequence joins TRBV18 and TRBJ2-2; D is unclear. V lost 4 bases to trimming and J lost 4 bases, with 10 bases between them. Germline V gives CDR1 KGHSH, CDR2 LQKENI. The CDR3 has 14 residues. CDR3 nucleotide sequence: TGTGCCAGCTCACTCCAGGACCTCACCGGGGAGCTGTTTTTT. As protein: CASSLQDLTGELFF.

The V call is TRBV6-6, the J call TRBJ2-7; 8 bases fit TRBD2. V lost 5 bases and J lost 4; bases outside the gene matches: 7. The germline CDR1 and CDR2 sequences are MNHNY and SVGAGI (reference sequence). The CDR3 consists of 14 residues. This CDR3 reads CASSMERGSYEQYF. The CDR3 DNA reads as TGTGCCAGCAGTATGGAGCGGGGGAGTTACGAGCAGTACTTC.